This T cell receptor beta chain was identified in a study of persistence of HIV-infected CD4 T cells. The immunoSEQ assay was version 4, run in survey mode. Generated by immunoSEQ multiplex PCR, the TCRdb table keeps only in-frame clones and is missing some. The table shows roughly 35,000 clones, with 80% to 85% occurring only once. This clone was detected only once. Its antigen is currently unknown. Germline-derived CDR1 and CDR2 are LGHDT and YNNKEL (reference sequence). V was pared by 2 bases and J by 7 bases, with 9 bases between. The CDR3 spans 13 residues. The study, taken as a whole, reports: Within sorted populations, more oligoclonal TCRs accompanied more oligoclonal proviruses. Compared with CD3/CD28-stimulated cells, CMV- and Gag-responding cells showed lower TCRbeta richness.

Cells were stimulated with overlapping HIV-1 Gag 15-mer peptides. Sorted nonresponding memory CD4+ T cells were CD40L-negative, CD69-negative, CD45RO-high. Suppressive ART was started during chronic HIV-1 infection in these adults. This rearrangement joins TRBV3-1 (or the pseudogene TRBV3-2) to TRBJ2-1, with D hard to call. The TCR was taken from an adult with HIV. The donor label of this sample is uncertain. The source was cultured CD4+ T cells from PBMCs, collected from a patient who received antiretroviral therapy. The CDR3 loop reads CASSQHQVNEQFF. DNA of the CDR3: TGTGCCAGCAGCCAACATCAGGTGAATGAGCAGTTCTTC.